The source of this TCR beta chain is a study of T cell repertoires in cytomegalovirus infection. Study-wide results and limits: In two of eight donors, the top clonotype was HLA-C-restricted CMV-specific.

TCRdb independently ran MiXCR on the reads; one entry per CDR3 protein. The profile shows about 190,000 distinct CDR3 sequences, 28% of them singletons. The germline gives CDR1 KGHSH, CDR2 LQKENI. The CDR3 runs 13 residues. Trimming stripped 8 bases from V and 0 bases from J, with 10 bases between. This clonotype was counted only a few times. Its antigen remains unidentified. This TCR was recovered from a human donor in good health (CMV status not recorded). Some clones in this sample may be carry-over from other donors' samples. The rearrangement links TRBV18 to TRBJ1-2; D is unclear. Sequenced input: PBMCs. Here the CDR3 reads CASADQPNYGYTF. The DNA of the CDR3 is TGTGCCAGCGCCGACCAGCCTAACTATGGCTACACCTTC.